The 17 T cell receptor beta chains given below trace back to one sample, sequenced in a study of blood T cell repertoires in COVID-19. The protocol was immunoSEQ multiplex PCR, while the TCRdb copy is restricted to in-frame clones and leaves out a portion. Of some 250,000 clones detected, about 90% appear once; the ten largest clones hold 1.2%. Source material: PBMCs or T cells enriched from blood (not recorded which). These receptors were taken from a human donor in a cohort exposed to, infected with or recovered from COVID-19 (not recorded which). The donor label of this sample is uncertain.

This chain joins TRBV20-1 and TRBJ1-1; no clear D gene. The CDR3 has 11 residues. Trimming took off 6 bases at V and 5 bases at J, with 10 bases between the two ends. Germline-derived CDR1 and CDR2 are DFQATT and SNEGSKA (reference sequence). The DNA of the CDR3 is TGCAGTGCGCCACGGGGAACTGAAGCTTTCTTT. This translates into CSAPRGTEAFF.

The chain joins TRBV28 to TRBJ1-1; D not resolved. Germline V gene data show CDR1 as MDHEN and CDR2 as SYDVKM. This CDR3 contains 14 residues. With 8 bases removed from V and 1 base from J, the gap between germline ends came to 14 bases. The CDR3 spells CASPPSTANTEAFF. CDR3 nucleotides: TGTGCCAGCCCCCCCTCTACAGCGAACACTGAAGCTTTCTTT.

About this clone itself: Given the absence of the conserved phenylalanine or tryptophan at the CDR3 end, a read error is likely. The DNA is left out, because the CDR3 cannot be placed on it with certainty; the CDR3 is given as TCRdb lists it. The chain joins TRBV15 to TRBJ1-1. The germline CDR1 and CDR2 sequences are LNHNV and YYDKDF (reference sequence). Including both end residues, the CDR3 is 13 amino acids long. CDR3 amino acids: CATSRDKLGGPTL.

The rearrangement joins TRBV25-1 to TRBJ2-1; weak D call: TRBD1 (5 bases). The V end lost 3 bases, the J end lost 9 bases, and 18 bases lay between the germline ends. In germline, CDR1 is MGHDK, CDR2 SYGVNS. The CDR3 extends over 15 amino acids. This CDR3 reads CASSEPGSLQIEQFF. Here the CDR3 DNA reads TGTGCCAGCAGTGAGCCAGGGTCGCTTCAGATTGAGCAGTTCTTC.

The rearrangement joins TRBV5-6 to TRBJ2-2; a weak D match, TRBD2 (7 bases). This CDR3 region has 15 residues. Germline V lookup: CDR1 SGHDT, CDR2 YYEEEE. V lost 1 base and J lost 2, with 9 bases in between. The CDR3 nucleotides read TGTGCCAGCAGCTTGCGCGGGGGCAACACCGGGGAGCTGTTTTTT. Amino acids: CASSLRGGNTGELFF. The full variable domain, with the rest looked up from reference TRBV5-6 and TRBJ2-2, is DAGVTQSPTHLIKTRGQQVTLRCSPKSGHDTVSWYQQALGQGPQFIFQYYEEEERQRGNFPDRFSGHQFPNYSSELNVNALLLGDSALYLCASSLRGGNTGELFFGEGSRLTVL.

This rearrangement joins TRBV4-2 to TRBJ2-7; D is undetermined. Germline V gene sequence: CDR1 LGHNA, CDR2 YNFKEQ. The germline V and J ends were trimmed by 0 bases and 0 bases, with 12 bases remaining between them. CDR3 length equals 16 residues. For the CDR3, the DNA is TGTGCCAGCAGCCAAGATTCTGGGCTGAGCTCCTACGAGCAGTACTTC. It translates to CASSQDSGLSSYEQYF.

J is TRBJ2-2 and V is TRBV3-1 (or the pseudogene TRBV3-2); TRBD1 aligns across 7 bases. V lost 3 bases, J lost 5 bases, and 3 bases stayed unmatched. The CDR3 length is 14 residues. In germline, CDR1 is LGHDT, CDR2 YNNKEL (reference sequence). CDR3 DNA sequence: TGTGCCAGCAGCCAGTACAGGGGAACCGGGGAGCTGTTTTTT. It translates to CASSQYRGTGELFF.

The chain couples TRBV5-8 to TRBJ2-3; 14 nucleotides line up with TRBD2. Germline-derived CDR1 and CDR2 are SGHTS and YDEGEE. Trimming removed 3 bases from V and 0 bases from J; junction bases left unmatched: 6. The length of the CDR3 is 18 residues. The CDR3 sequence: CASSSPGTSGGSTDTQYF. The CDR3 DNA reads as TGTGCCAGCAGCTCACCCGGGACTAGCGGGGGAAGCACAGATACGCAGTATTTT. Complete variable domain (other parts from reference TRBV5-8 and TRBJ2-3): EAGVTQSPTHLIKTRGQQATLRCSPISGHTSVYWYQQALGLGLQFLLWYDEGEERNRGNFPPRFSGRQFPNYSSELNVNALELEDSALYLCASSSPGTSGGSTDTQYFGPGTRLTVL.

The V gene is TRBV5-1, the J gene TRBJ2-1; TRBD1 matches 10 bases. V lost 0 bases, J lost 9 bases, and 3 bases stayed unmatched. The germline V gene has CDR1 SGHRS and CDR2 YFSETQ. The CDR3 loop spans 14 amino acids. CDR3 in DNA: TGCGCCAGCAGCTTGGTTAGGACAGGGGGTGAGCAGTTCTTC. This codes for CASSLVRTGGEQFF.

The chain carries TRBV18 and TRBJ1-5; D gene uncertain. Trimming left V 2 bases short and J 2 bases short, with 7 bases between. The CDR3 loop spans 14 amino acids. Germline loops: CDR1 KGHSH, CDR2 LQKENI. CDR3 residues: CASSPENRNQPQHF. CDR3 DNA sequence: TGTGCCAGCTCACCAGAGAACCGCAATCAGCCCCAGCATTTT.

CDR3 sequence reads: CTSSQVGAGGSYEQYF. The CDR3 region has the DNA TGCACCAGCAGCCAAGTGGGAGCGGGGGGCTCCTACGAGCAGTACTTC. V is TRBV1 and J is TRBJ2-7; the listed D gene, TRBD2, was not tested against the DNA. TRBV1 is a pseudogene. This CDR3 has 16 residues.

V and J are TRBV9 and TRBJ2-1; 8 nucleotides agree with TRBD2. Germline trimming cut 3 bases from V and 8 bases from J; bases unmatched to any gene: 10. Germline loops: CDR1 SGDLS, CDR2 YYNGEE. The CDR3 runs 15 residues. The DNA of the CDR3 is TGTGCCAGCAGCGACGGGACTAGGGGTTTAGATGAGCAGTTCTTC. It translates to CASSDGTRGLDEQFF.

This chain uses TRBV2 with TRBJ1-3; no clear D gene. The V end was cut by 5 bases, the J end by 2 bases, with 16 bases between. Germline-derived CDR1 and CDR2 are SNHLY and FYNNEI. The CDR3 is 16 residues long. The CDR3 bases are TGTGCCAGCAGTCCCTGGCGGTCGACTACTGGAAACACCATATATTTT. It specifies CASSPWRSTTGNTIYF.

V usage is TRBV3-1 (or the pseudogene TRBV3-2) and J usage is TRBJ2-3, with D possibly being TRBD1 (6 bases). The V end lost 0 bases, the J end lost 1 base, and 8 bases lay between the germline ends. Germline V CDR1 and CDR2: LGHDT, YNNKEL (reference sequence). The CDR3 extends over 15 amino acids. The CDR3 spells CASSQDHRGTDTQYF. Written as DNA, the CDR3 is TGTGCCAGCAGCCAAGATCACAGGGGCACAGATACGCAGTATTTT.

V gene TRBV6-5 combines with J gene TRBJ1-2; no clear D gene. Trimming removed 6 bases from V and 4 bases from J, with 12 bases in between. The length of the CDR3 is 13 residues. Germline V CDR1 and CDR2: MNHEY, SVGAGI. The CDR3 DNA reads as TGTGCCAGCAGCCCCTGGCGGTTCTATGGCTACACCTTC. As protein: CASSPWRFYGYTF.

J is TRBJ1-5 and V is TRBV6-5; maybe TRBD1 (5 bases). This CDR3 comprises 13 residues. Germline CDR1 is MNHEY and CDR2 is SVGAGI. The V end lost 8 bases, the J end lost 6 bases, and 14 bases lay between the germline ends. The CDR3 DNA reads TGTGCCAGCGCCGAACAGGAGGGTCAGCCCCAGCATTTT. Amino acid sequence: CASAEQEGQPQHF.

The gene calls are TRBV30 and TRBJ2-3; 7 bases match TRBD2. This CDR3 region has 14 residues. The germline V gene has CDR1 GTSNPN and CDR2 SVGIG (reference sequence). V was clipped by 4 bases and J by 1 base; unmatched bases: 5. Written as DNA, the CDR3 is TGTGCCTGGACGACTAGCACGGGCACAGATACGCAGTATTTT. It is translated as CAWTTSTGTDTQYF.